This entry lists 31 T cell receptor beta chains sequenced from one sample in a study of radiotherapy plus CTLA-4 blockade in lung cancer. Profiled with immunoSEQ multiplex PCR; TCRdb holds only in-frame clones, not every one. The data show 25,000 to 35,000 clones, 80% to 90% seen once. The sample in question was peripheral blood, obtained from a patient treated with radiotherapy plus ipilimumab. Receptor source: a human donor with non-small cell lung cancer that progressed on radiotherapy plus ipilimumab.

This chain links TRBV6-5 with TRBJ2-5; D ambiguous. The closer fit of TRBJ2-7 to the DNA end suggests the J call may be wrong. Germline CDR1 and CDR2: MNHEY and SVGAGI. The CDR3 is 14 amino acids. The CDR3 spells CASRRDQGAYEQYF. The CDR3 nucleotides read TGTGCCAGCAGACGAGACCAAGGAGCTTACGAGCAGTACTTC.

V and J are TRBV4-3 and TRBJ2-3, with 7 bases that match TRBD1. The CDR3 is 15 residues long. J was trimmed by 1 base and V by 4 bases; bases with no gene match: 5. The germline V gene encodes CDR1 LGHNA and CDR2 YSLEER. CDR3 sequence (DNA): TGCGCCAGCAGCCTACAGGGGATCGGCACAGATACGCAGTATTTT. This translates into CASSLQGIGTDTQYF.

By share, this clone counts as large (0.1 to 1%). V is TRBV18 and J is TRBJ2-7; TRBD1 agrees at 7 bases. Losses at the gene ends were 6 bases for V and 0 bases for J; bases not matched to a gene: 2. There are 13 residues in the CDR3. Germline V gene sequence: CDR1 KGHSH, CDR2 LQKENI. CDR3 DNA sequence: TGTGCCAGCTCCGGGACAGACTCCTACGAGCAGTACTTC. It translates to CASSGTDSYEQYF.

This clone occurred once. The rearrangement uses TRBV6-5 and TRBJ2-3; 9 nucleotides agree with TRBD2. This CDR3 is built from 16 residues. V lost 4 bases and J lost 0; bases outside the gene matches: 5. Per germline, CDR1 MNHEY and CDR2 SVGAGI. CDR3 sequence (DNA): TGTGCCAGCAGTTCCCTCCTAGCGGGGAGCACAGATACGCAGTATTTT. This gives the protein CASSSLLAGSTDTQYF.

The sample holds one count of this clone. The CDR3 region is CASSRTTGTNYGYTF. The CDR3 DNA sequence: TGTGCCAGCAGCCGGACGACAGGAACTAACTATGGCTACACCTTC. The chain carries TRBV27 and TRBJ1-2, with D possibly matching TRBD1 (6 bases). The CDR3 consists of 15 residues. Germline CDR1 is MNHEY and CDR2 is SMNVEV (reference sequence). V was pared by 6 bases and J by 0 bases, with 14 bases between.

The V call is TRBV11-2, the J call TRBJ2-1; 8 bases align to TRBD1. Germline CDR1 is SGHAT and CDR2 is FQNNGV. The CDR3 is 15 residues long. The ends lost 5 bases at V and 7 bases at J; junction bases unmatched: 10. In DNA, the CDR3 is TGTGCCAGCAGCACCCGGACAGGGTCGAGGAATGAGCAGTTCTTC. Encoded protein: CASSTRTGSRNEQFF.

In its sample, this clone was seen a few times. V is TRBV11-2 and J is TRBJ1-5; D not certain. Trimming cost V 1 base and J 0 bases, with 10 bases left between them. Germline V gene data show CDR1 as SGHAT and CDR2 as FQNNGV. The CDR3 totals 16 residues. The CDR3 protein is CASSLGKQYSNQPQHF. The CDR3 DNA follows: TGTGCCAGCAGCTTAGGCAAACAGTATAGCAATCAGCCCCAGCATTTT.

As for this clone: At one end, the junction sequence differs from germline, possibly due to a read error. This specimen includes other DNA sequences encoding the same CDR3. The chain recombines TRBV5-1 with TRBJ1-4; D unclear. CDR3 size: 15 residues. Germline CDR1 is SGHRS and CDR2 is YFSETQ. The CDR3 sequence is CASSLERGVNEKLFF. CDR3 sequence (DNA): TGCGCCAGCAGCTTGGAGCGGGGTGTTAATGAAAAGCTGTTTTTT.

The chain uses TRBV4-1 and TRBJ2-6; 8 bases line up with TRBD1. CDR1 is MGHRA and CDR2 is YSYEKL in the germline V gene. Trimming took 0 bases from V and 2 from J; bases not matched to a gene: 9. The CDR3 extends over 19 amino acids. DNA of the CDR3: TGCGCCAGCAGCCAAGAGGGCGGCAGGGGGCGTACTGGGGCCAACGTCCTGACTTTC. It is translated as CASSQEGGRGRTGANVLTF.

This clone was seen more than once but under ten times. V usage is TRBV2 and J usage is TRBJ2-5; D unclear. Germline-derived CDR1 and CDR2 are SNHLY and FYNNEI. The CDR3 loop spans 15 amino acids. Trimming removed 3 bases at V and 6 bases at J, with 17 bases between. The CDR3 reads CASSDPASMGKTQYF. The CDR3 region has the DNA TGTGCCAGCAGTGACCCGGCCTCGATGGGCAAGACCCAGTACTTC.

The chain joins TRBV11-3 to TRBJ2-3, with TRBD2 identical over 8 bases. V dropped 5 bases and J dropped 2; count of bases not matched to a gene: 9. The germline CDR1 and CDR2 sequences are SGHNT and YENEEA. The CDR3 loop spans 16 amino acids. In nucleotides, the CDR3 is TGTGCCAGCAGCCAAGAGGGCGGGGGGACCACAGATACGCAGTATTTT. Encoded protein: CASSQEGGGTTDTQYF.

The chain carries TRBV6-1 and TRBJ1-6; D is unclear. Trimming took off 3 bases at V and 7 bases at J, with 7 bases between the two ends. Germline CDR1 MNHNS, CDR2 SASEGT. The CDR3 sequence is 13 residues long. In DNA form, the CDR3 reads TGTGCCAGCAGTGATTTAACAAATTCACCCCTCCACTTT. It specifies CASSDLTNSPLHF.

The J gene is TRBJ2-7, the V gene TRBV5-4; 8 bases line up with TRBD2. Germline V gives CDR1 SGHNT, CDR2 YYREEE (reference sequence). The CDR3 is 15 amino acids. V lost 0 bases to trimming and J lost 3 bases; unmatched junction nucleotides: 5. In DNA, the CDR3 is TGTGCCAGCAGCTTGGACGGGGGGGGAAACTACGAGCAGTACTTC. This gives the protein CASSLDGGGNYEQYF.

This chain joins TRBV6-5 and TRBJ2-2; 7 nucleotides agree with TRBD1. The CDR3 has 15 amino acids. Germline CDR1 reads MNHEY; CDR2 reads SVGAGI. V dropped 2 bases and J dropped 2; count of bases not matched to a gene: 2. The DNA of the CDR3 is TGTGCCAGCAGTTACGACAGGGCTAACACCGGGGAGCTGTTTTTT. It encodes CASSYDRANTGELFF.

The V gene is TRBV7-9, the J gene TRBJ2-7, with TRBD2 as a possible D gene (6 bases). This CDR3 has 15 amino acids. Trimming removed 4 bases from V and 4 bases from J, with 17 bases in between. Germline V gene lookup returns CDR1 SEHNR and CDR2 FQNEAQ (reference sequence). CDR3 loop: CASSSMGGNVYEQYF. The DNA of the CDR3 is TGTGCCAGCAGCTCCATGGGAGGAAATGTATACGAGCAGTACTTC. Drawing the rest from reference TRBV7-9 and TRBJ2-7, the complete variable domain is DTGVSQNPRHKITKRGQNVTFRCDPISEHNRLYWYRQTLGQGPEFLTYFQNEAQLEKSRLLSDRFSAERPKGSFSTLEIQRTEQGDSAMYLCASSSMGGNVYEQYFGPGTRLTVT.

The chain employs TRBV2 and TRBJ1-5; 10 nucleotides agree with TRBD1. V lost 8 bases and J lost 5; bases outside the gene matches: 6. CDR3 size: 14 residues. Per the germline V gene, CDR1 is SNHLY and CDR2 is FYNNEI. The CDR3 reads CASGPGQGYQPQHF. The CDR3 coding sequence is TGTGCCAGCGGTCCGGGACAGGGGTATCAGCCCCAGCATTTT.

The count of this clone is one. The chain couples TRBV7-4 to TRBJ1-2, with D unclear. Germline values: CDR1 SGHVT, CDR2 SQSDAQ. Trimming left V 5 bases short and J 7 bases short, with 17 bases between. The CDR3 length is 14 residues. For the CDR3, the DNA is TGTGCCAGCAGCCTCTTGCGGAGCGCGGGTGGCTACACCTTC. Its protein product is CASSLLRSAGGYTF.

In DNA form, the CDR3 reads TGTGCCAGCAGCCCGACAGGGACCTATGGCTACACCTTC. It translates to CASSPTGTYGYTF. The chain has TRBV7-8 and TRBJ1-2; 7 bases line up with TRBD1. The junction had 4 bases not matched to a gene; V was cut back by 5 bases and J by 4 bases. Germline CDR1 SGHVS, CDR2 FQNEAQ. CDR3 length equals 13 residues.

This chain joins TRBV18 and TRBJ1-6; possibly TRBD1 for D (5 bases). Germline V gene sequence: CDR1 KGHSH, CDR2 LQKENI. Between the trimmed V and J ends, which lost 6 bases and 8 bases, there was a span of 14 bases. The CDR3 contains 14 residues. In DNA form, the CDR3 reads TGTGCCAGCTCGCCCGGAATAGGGGATTCACCCCTCCACTTT. Translating gives CASSPGIGDSPLHF.

V usage is TRBV18 and J usage is TRBJ2-2; perhaps TRBD1 as D (5 bases). Between the trimmed V and J ends, which lost 2 bases and 3 bases, there was a span of 10 bases. The CDR3 totals 15 residues. CDR1 is KGHSH and CDR2 is LQKENI in the germline V gene. The CDR3 DNA reads TGTGCCAGCTCACCATACCAGGGCTACACCGGGGAGCTGTTTTTT. Amino acids: CASSPYQGYTGELFF.

The chain couples TRBV5-1 to TRBJ2-2; 11 positions match TRBD2. The V segment lost 4 bases and the J segment 6 bases; nucleotides outside the gene matches: 8. CDR1 and CDR2 from the germline V gene are SGHRS and YFSETQ. CDR3 length: 16 residues. The CDR3 is CASSLGTSGTAGELFF. Written as DNA, the CDR3 is TGCGCCAGCAGCCTCGGGACTAGCGGTACGGCCGGGGAGCTGTTTTTT.

J is TRBJ1-1 and V is TRBV6-1; D may be TRBD1 (5 bases). This CDR3 contains 14 residues. V lost 0 bases, J lost 1 base, and 6 bases lay in between. Per germline, CDR1 MNHNS and CDR2 SASEGT. This CDR3 reads CASSEARANTEAFF. The DNA for the CDR3 is TGTGCCAGCAGTGAAGCCAGGGCGAACACTGAAGCTTTCTTT.

The rearrangement joins TRBV29-1 to TRBJ2-7, with 7 bases that match TRBD2. The CDR3 is made up of 12 amino acids. V shed 1 base and J 5 bases; nucleotides not matched to a gene: 2. The germline V gene has CDR1 SQVTM and CDR2 ANQGSEA. DNA for the CDR3: TGCAGCGTTGAAGGCGCGGGGGACGAGCAGTACTTC. Translation: CSVEGAGDEQYF.

A note on this clone: Distinct nucleotide sequences in the sample also encode this CDR3. This chain joins TRBV5-6 and TRBJ1-1, with D maybe TRBD1 (5 bases). V lost 4 bases, J lost 1 base, and 8 bases lay in between. Germline CDR1 SGHDT, CDR2 YYEEEE. This CDR3 region has 13 residues. CDR3 DNA sequence: TGTGCCAGCAGCAATACAGGGAACACTGAAGCTTTCTTT. It specifies CASSNTGNTEAFF.

This chain joins TRBV4-3 and TRBJ2-3; the match to TRBD2 covers 8 bases. Germline loops: CDR1 LGHNA, CDR2 YSLEER. The CDR3 has 15 amino acids. Unmatched junction bases numbered 8, after V lost 4 bases and J lost 5 bases. In DNA, the CDR3 is TGCGCCAGCAGCCCCTGGGCGGGGGGTCGAGATACGCAGTATTTT. Translation gives CASSPWAGGRDTQYF.

Points on this clone: Its ends do not fully match the called genes, so a read error is possible. The chain recombines TRBV2 with TRBJ2-4; weak D call: TRBD2 (5 bases). The CDR3 runs 13 residues. The germline CDR1 and CDR2 sequences are SNHLY and FYNNEI. The CDR3 sequence: CASSEGSTLRTHF. CDR3 in DNA: TGTGCCAGCAGTGAAGGGAGCACCCTCCGGACTCACTTC. Drawing the rest from reference TRBV2 and TRBJ2-4, the complete variable domain is EPEVTQTPSHQVTQMGQEVILRCVPISNHLYFYWYRQILGQKVEFLVSFYNNEISEKSEIFDDQFSVERPDGSNFTLKIRSTKLEDSAMYFCASSEGSTLRTHFGAGTRLSVL.

Notes on this clone: An end of the junction differs from the germline gene, which may be a read error. The genes are TRBV7-3 and TRBJ2-2; D is possibly TRBD1 (5 bases). Germline V lookup: CDR1 SGHTA, CDR2 FQGTGA. The CDR3 sequence is 16 residues long. In DNA form, the CDR3 reads TGTGCCAGCAGCTTAACGGGGCATCCGAACGCCGGGGAGCTGTTTTTT. Protein product: CASSLTGHPNAGELFF.

This sequence joins TRBV7-9 and TRBJ1-4; D is perhaps TRBD1 (5 bases). The germline V gene has CDR1 SEHNR and CDR2 FQNEAQ (reference sequence). The CDR3 runs 17 residues. V shed 5 bases and J shed 4 bases, with 20 bases lying between them. The CDR3 nucleotides read TGTGCCAGCAGCCTGTCTCTCTCTTTGGGGCTTAATGAAAAACTGTTTTTT. It yields the protein CASSLSLSLGLNEKLFF.

This clone was recorded once. The rearrangement joins TRBV18 to TRBJ2-7; D remains ambiguous. V lost 0 bases to trimming and J lost 0 bases, with 9 bases between them. This CDR3 contains 15 residues. Germline V gene data show CDR1 as KGHSH and CDR2 as LQKENI. The DNA of the CDR3 is TGTGCCAGCTCACCACCGGGCAGACCCTCCTACGAGCAGTACTTC. This codes for CASSPPGRPSYEQYF.

This chain links TRBV6-1 with TRBJ1-5; tentative D call: TRBD1 (5 bases). The CDR3 sequence is 15 residues long. Germline loops: CDR1 MNHNS, CDR2 SASEGT. Trimming took 7 bases from V and 3 from J, leaving 16 bases between them. In nucleotides, the CDR3 is TGTGCCAGCAATTCATTAGGACAAACCAATCAGCCCCAGCATTTT. Translated: CASNSLGQTNQPQHF.

About this clone: Additional DNA sequences in this sample encode the identical CDR3. The chain uses TRBV7-2 and TRBJ1-3; TRBD1 might be the D (5 bases). V gave up 5 bases and J gave up 4 bases, with 18 bases separating them. This CDR3 has 16 amino acids. Germline values: CDR1 SGHTA, CDR2 FQGNSA. CDR3 sequence reads: CASSPDEWGLGNTIYF. CDR3 nucleotide sequence: TGTGCCAGCAGCCCCGATGAGTGGGGCCTGGGAAACACCATATATTTT.